The clone carrying this T cell receptor (beta chain) appeared a few times. This specimen comes from a study of T-cell reconstitution after alpha-beta-depleted transplantation in children. As it was prepared, the TCRbeta library received unique molecular identifiers. TCRdb independently ran MiXCR on the PCR reads; one entry per CDR3 protein. The sample has about 610,000 distinct CDR3 sequences, over 9.5% seen once; the top ten hold about 4%. CDR3 length: 15 amino acids. V shed 0 bases and J shed 6 bases, with 13 bases lying between them. Germline V CDR1 and CDR2: SGHRS, YFSETQ. This rearrangement joins TRBV5-1 to TRBJ2-1; D call uncertain. The sequence was collected from a human donor who donated a stem cell graft to a child with acute myeloid leukemia. The sample here was PBMCs from the stem cell graft donor, taken from the stem cell graft. DNA for the CDR3: TGCGCCAGCAGCTTGGTGGGTCCGAACCCCAATGAGCAGTTCTTC. Translated: CASSLVGPNPNEQFF.